These 21 T cell receptor beta chains share one sample of origin, sequenced in a study of T cells in narcolepsy. Clones were read by immunoSEQ multiplex PCR, and TCRdb kept only the in-frame ones, dropping some. The sample holds 30,000 to 35,000 clones, approximately 84% seen once. Source material: memory (CD45RA-) CD4+ T cells from blood. These receptors were obtained from a human donor in good health.

Note on this clone: The same CDR3 arises from other DNA sequences in this sample as well. This rearrangement joins TRBV19 to TRBJ2-3; the match to TRBD2 covers 11 bases. This CDR3 comprises 17 residues. CDR1 is LNHDA and CDR2 is SQIVND in the germline V gene (reference sequence). Germline trimming cut 9 bases from V and 7 bases from J; bases unmatched to any gene: 18. The DNA for the CDR3 is TGTGCCAGCCACCCGAAGGTGTTAGCGGGGGGGCCCAATACGCAGTATTTT. This codes for CASHPKVLAGGPNTQYF.

This clone was recorded a few times. V is TRBV4-3 and J is TRBJ1-4; D is perhaps TRBD1 (5 bases). V shed 1 base and J shed 17 bases, with 17 bases lying between them. Per germline, CDR1 LGHNA and CDR2 YSLEER. The CDR3 contains 13 residues. The CDR3 spells CASSQGLAGLLFF. The CDR3 DNA reads as TGCGCCAGCAGCCAAGGGTTGGCAGGGCTTCTCTTTTTT.

The V gene is TRBV10-3, the J gene TRBJ2-1, with D unresolved. The germline CDR1 and CDR2 sequences are ENHRY and SYGVKD. Trimming stripped 10 bases from V and 5 bases from J, with 9 bases between. This CDR3 has 11 amino acids. CDR3 sequence reads: CATRVNNEQFF. The DNA of the CDR3 is TGTGCCACCCGGGTCAACAATGAGCAGTTCTTC.

DNA for the CDR3: TGCGCCAGCAGCTTGGAAGGGAGGGGAATAGGTACGCAGTATTTT. It codes for CASSLEGRGIGTQYF. V is TRBV5-1 and J is TRBJ2-3, with TRBD2 matching 7 bases. V lost 0 bases and J lost 8; bases outside the gene matches: 9. Germline V gene data show CDR1 as SGHRS and CDR2 as YFSETQ. This CDR3 comprises 15 residues.

In its sample, this clone was seen once. This rearrangement joins TRBV7-9 to TRBJ2-1, with 10 bases aligning to TRBD2. Germline assignment: CDR1 SEHNR and CDR2 FQNEAQ (reference sequence). This CDR3 contains 15 residues. V dropped 6 bases and J dropped 2; count of bases not matched to a gene: 4. CDR3 bases: TGTGCCAGCAGTATAGGACTAGCGGCCTACAATGAGCAGTTCTTC. Protein sequence: CASSIGLAAYNEQFF.

The chain employs TRBV6-1 and TRBJ2-7; perhaps TRBD2 as D (6 bases). The CDR3 sequence is 13 residues long. Germline CDR1 MNHNS, CDR2 SASEGT. Trimming removed 4 bases from V and 1 base from J, with 8 bases in between. The CDR3, as DNA: TGTGCCAGCAGTGCGGCGGGATCCTACGAGCAGTACTTC. The encoded protein is CASSAAGSYEQYF.

V gene TRBV6-5 combines with J gene TRBJ1-2; 9 nucleotides agree with TRBD1. This CDR3 comprises 13 residues. Germline assignment: CDR1 MNHEY and CDR2 SVGAGI. Trimming at V came to 8 bases and at J to 6 bases, leaving 7 bases not matched to a gene. The CDR3 DNA reads as TGTGCCAGCCGACAGGGGGGTCGCCATGGCTACACCTTC. This encodes CASRQGGRHGYTF.

This rearrangement joins TRBV6-6 to TRBJ2-7, with a possible D match to TRBD1 (6 bases). From germline, CDR1 is MNHNY and CDR2 SVGAGI (reference sequence). This CDR3 has 12 amino acids. V was trimmed by 7 bases and J by 7 bases, leaving 14 bases between them. CDR3 residues: CASNEGVREQYF. The CDR3 DNA reads as TGTGCCAGCAACGAGGGGGTTAGGGAGCAGTACTTC.

In regard to this clone: Other DNA sequences in the same sample also yield this CDR3. The V gene is TRBV5-4, the J gene TRBJ2-3; D remains unclear. The CDR3 loop spans 13 amino acids. V was shortened by 0 bases and J by 1 base, with 3 bases between the two germline ends. Germline V gives CDR1 SGHNT, CDR2 YYREEE (reference sequence). CDR3 in DNA: TGTGCCAGCAGCTTGGGGGGCACAGATACGCAGTATTTT. This gives the protein CASSLGGTDTQYF.

The V gene is TRBV5-1, the J gene TRBJ2-1; maybe TRBD1 (5 bases). The CDR3 has 17 residues. Germline V lookup: CDR1 SGHRS, CDR2 YFSETQ. V was cut by 4 bases and J by 7 bases, with 24 bases left in between. CDR3 amino acids: CASSPGHPGAGRNEQFF. CDR3 coding DNA: TGCGCCAGCAGCCCGGGCCACCCTGGGGCAGGGCGGAATGAGCAGTTCTTC.

The V call is TRBV7-9, the J call TRBJ2-2; weak D call: TRBD1 (6 bases). Looked up from germline, CDR1 is SEHNR and CDR2 is FQNEAQ (reference sequence). The V end lost 8 bases, the J end lost 1 base, and 17 bases lay between the germline ends. The CDR3 totals 16 residues. The CDR3 DNA is TGTGCCAGCCATCGGGGTACAGGGAGGAACACCGGGGAGCTGTTTTTT. It specifies CASHRGTGRNTGELFF.

The CDR3 region has the DNA TGTGCCAGTAGTAGGGGGACAGGGGAAGCTAACTATGGCTACACCTTC. Translation gives CASSRGTGEANYGYTF. The V call is TRBV19, the J call TRBJ1-2, with 10 bases identical to TRBD1. From germline, CDR1 is LNHDA and CDR2 SQIVND (reference sequence). The CDR3 extends over 16 amino acids. V lost 4 bases and J lost 0; bases outside the gene matches: 5. Combining the CDR3 with reference TRBV19 and TRBJ1-2 gives the whole variable domain DGGITQSPKYLFRKEGQNVTLSCEQNLNHDAMYWYRQDPGQGLRLIYYSQIVNDFQKGDIAEGYSVSREKKESFPLTVTSAQKNPTAFYLCASSRGTGEANYGYTFGSGTRLTVV.

The chain joins TRBV7-2 to TRBJ1-4, with 7 bases matching TRBD1. CDR1 and CDR2 (germline): SGHTA, FQGNSA. The CDR3 loop spans 15 amino acids. V gave up 6 bases and J gave up 5 bases; unmatched junction bases: 9. Here the CDR3 reads CASSFTTGWNEKLFF. The CDR3, as DNA: TGTGCCAGCAGTTTTACGACAGGGTGGAATGAAAAACTGTTTTTT.

The chain uses TRBV28 and TRBJ2-1; 12 bases align to TRBD2. The CDR3 is 15 residues long. The V and J ends lost 5 bases and 6 bases, in that order; junction bases with no gene match: 5. Germline-derived CDR1 and CDR2 are MDHEN and SYDVKM. The CDR3 bases are TGTGCCAGCAGTGACGGGACTAGCGGGTCCAATGAGCAGTTCTTC. Its translation is CASSDGTSGSNEQFF.

This chain uses TRBV4-2 with TRBJ2-7; D is possibly TRBD1 or TRBD2 (5 bases each). Per germline, CDR1 LGHNA and CDR2 YNFKEQ. This CDR3 region has 15 residues. Trimming took off 0 bases at V and 6 bases at J, with 15 bases between the two ends. CDR3: CASSQEMGRVVEQYF. CDR3 in DNA: TGTGCCAGCAGCCAAGAAATGGGACGGGTCGTCGAGCAGTACTTC.

In its sample, this clone was seen a few times. The genes are TRBV5-4 and TRBJ2-3, with D hard to call. V lost 5 bases, J lost 0 bases, and 10 bases lay in between. Germline assignment: CDR1 SGHNT and CDR2 YYREEE (reference sequence). The CDR3 runs 14 residues. CDR3 loop: CASRIETSTDTQYF. Here the CDR3 DNA reads TGTGCCAGCAGAATCGAAACTAGCACAGATACGCAGTATTTT.

The chain carries TRBV25-1 and TRBJ2-1; no reliable D call. Trimming removed 3 bases from V and 6 bases from J, with 6 bases in between. This CDR3 is built from 12 residues. From germline, CDR1 is MGHDK and CDR2 SYGVNS. CDR3 amino acids: CASSERLNEQFF. The DNA for the CDR3 is TGTGCCAGCAGTGAGAGACTCAATGAGCAGTTCTTC.

This clone is a singleton in its sample. This chain joins TRBV2 and TRBJ2-5; D is unresolved. Trimming left V 10 bases short and J 1 base short, with 13 bases between. Germline V gene sequence: CDR1 SNHLY, CDR2 FYNNEI. This CDR3 is built from 13 residues. CDR3 region: CATSNSLQETQYF. DNA of the CDR3: TGTGCCACCTCAAACAGTCTCCAAGAGACCCAGTACTTC.

The genes are TRBV11-2 and TRBJ2-7, with 9 bases that match TRBD1. The J segment lost 3 bases and the V segment lost 5 bases, leaving 2 bases of the junction unmatched. Germline V gene data show CDR1 as SGHAT and CDR2 as FQNNGV. The CDR3 is made up of 13 amino acids. For the CDR3, the DNA is TGTGCCAGCAGCCCGGACAGGGGCTACGAGCAGTACTTC. Protein: CASSPDRGYEQYF.

V and J are TRBV6-6 and TRBJ1-5; D is undetermined. Per the germline V gene, CDR1 is MNHNY and CDR2 is SVGAGI (reference sequence). This CDR3 has 11 residues. The V and J ends lost 10 bases and 9 bases respectively, with 13 bases between them. CDR3 protein: CATSSRGPQHF. Written as DNA, the CDR3 is TGTGCCACCAGCAGTCGAGGGCCCCAGCATTTT.

The chain employs TRBV5-1 and TRBJ2-7; TRBD2 aligns across 8 bases. The CDR3 sequence is 14 residues long. CDR1 is SGHRS, CDR2 YFSETQ, per germline. V shed 3 bases, J shed 2 bases, and the junction held 4 bases outside the gene matches. The CDR3 DNA sequence: TGCGCCAGCAGCTCCCTCGGGGGGGCCTACGAGCAGTACTTC. This translates into CASSSLGGAYEQYF. Looking up the rest from reference TRBV5-1 and TRBJ2-7 gives the full variable domain: KAGVTQTPRYLIKTRGQQVTLSCSPISGHRSVSWYQQTPGQGLQFLFEYFSETQRNKGNFPGRFSGRQFSNSRSEMNVSTLELGDSALYLCASSSLGGAYEQYFGPGTRLTVT.